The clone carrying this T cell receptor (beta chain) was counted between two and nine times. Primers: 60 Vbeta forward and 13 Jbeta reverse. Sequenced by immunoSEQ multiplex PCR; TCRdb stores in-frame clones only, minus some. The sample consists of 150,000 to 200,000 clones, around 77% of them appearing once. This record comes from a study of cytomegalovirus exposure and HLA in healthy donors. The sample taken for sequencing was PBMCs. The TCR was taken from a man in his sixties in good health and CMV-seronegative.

As DNA, the CDR3 is TGTGCCAGCAGGGGGCGGGGGAACACTGAAGCTTTCTTT. Translated, it gives CASRGRGNTEAFF. The chain uses TRBV27 and TRBJ1-1, with D possibly matching TRBD1 (5 bases). CDR3 size: 13 residues. V was clipped by 6 bases and J by 1 base, with 9 bases between them. Germline V gene data show CDR1 as MNHEY and CDR2 as SMNVEV (reference sequence).